The rows below give T cell receptor beta chains drawn from one sample of a study of blood T cell repertoires in COVID-19. The repertoire was sequenced with immunoSEQ multiplex PCR; TCRdb's copy has only in-frame clones and lacks some. The top ten clones hold more than 7.5% of a sample with about 330,000 clones, over 80% of them seen once. Sequencing was performed on peripheral blood. The receptor set was obtained from a man aged 25-45 years with COVID-19, enrolled during active disease. CDR3s include the opening cysteine and the closing phenylalanine or tryptophan. The order of the fields is clone size, D gene, J gene, V gene, CDR3 protein, CDR3 DNA. A D gene is named only where the DNA matches it firmly. For some rows the clone size is stated as once, few or many, or as a class when expanded; others skip it.

>-|-|TRBJ2-7|TRBV27
CASSDTPDPYEQYF
TGTGCCAGCAGTGACACCCCAGATCCCTACGAGCAGTACTTC
>-|-|TRBJ1-4|TRBV28
CASSRGGGTEKLFF
TGTGCCAGCAGTCGTGGGGGGGGGACTGAAAAACTGTTTTTT
>-|-|TRBJ2-1|TRBV7-8
CASGQSSYNEQFF
TGTGCCAGCGGACAAAGCTCCTACAATGAGCAGTTCTTC
>-|-|TRBJ2-7|TRBV28
CASSLTGYYEQYF
TGTGCCAGCAGTCTCACAGGGTACTACGAGCAGTACTTC
>-|TRBD1|TRBJ1-2|TRBV3-1/TRBV3-2
CASSSDVRGQGVLGYTF
TGTGCCAGCAGCTCAGATGTCAGGGGACAGGGAGTTCTTGGCTACACCTTC
>-|-|TRBJ1-1|TRBV7-8
CASSLVGSSLTEAFF
TGTGCCAGCAGCTTAGTTGGTAGTAGCTTGACTGAAGCTTTCTTT
>-|-|TRBJ1-1|TRBV5-1
CASSFGQLIEAFF
TGCGCCAGCAGCTTTGGGCAGCTAATTGAAGCTTTCTTT
>-|-|TRBJ2-1|TRBV6-6
CASMYGSYNEQFF
TGTGCCAGCATGTACGGCTCCTACAATGAGCAGTTCTTC
>-|-|TRBJ2-5|TRBV29-1
CSVDVGAQETQYF
TGCAGCGTTGATGTAGGGGCACAAGAGACCCAGTACTTC
>-|TRBD1|TRBJ1-4|TRBV7-9
CASSLGTGNEKLFF
TGTGCCAGCAGCTTGGGGACAGGGAATGAAAAACTGTTTTTT
>once|-|TRBJ1-3|TRBV5-1
CASSTGGSGNTIYF
TGCGCCAGCAGCACCGGTGGCTCTGGAAACACCATATATTTT
>-|-|TRBJ2-1|TRBV7-2
CASSFYLNNEQFF
TGTGCCAGCAGCTTCTACTTAAACAATGAGCAGTTCTTC
>-|-|TRBJ2-2|TRBV28
CASSLEVLPNTGELFF
TGTGCCAGCAGTTTAGAGGTACTTCCGAACACCGGGGAGCTGTTTTTT
>-|-|TRBJ2-5|TRBV2
CASSEHYNAGSQETQYF
TGTGCCAGCAGTGAACACTACAACGCGGGCTCACAAGAGACCCAGTACTTC
>once|-|TRBJ1-4|TRBV28
CASSLPARIRGLFF
TGTGCCAGCAGTTTACCCGCTCGAATCCGGGGGCTGTTTTTT
>-|TRBD2|TRBJ2-3|TRBV28
CASTPNSGDYPDTQYF
TGTGCCAGCACCCCAAATAGCGGGGACTACCCAGATACGCAGTATTTT
>-|-|TRBJ1-2|TRBV24-1
CATSDLGVAGYTF
TGTGCCACCAGTGATCTAGGGGTGGCTGGCTACACCTTC
>-|-|TRBJ1-5|TRBV28
CASSLGGFSNQPQHF
TGTGCCAGCAGTTTAGGCGGATTTAGCAATCAGCCCCAGCATTTT
>-|TRBD1|TRBJ1-5|TRBV6-5
CASSRTGGNQPQHF
TGTGCCAGCAGTAGGACAGGAGGCAATCAGCCCCAGCATTTT
>-|TRBD2|TRBJ2-7|TRBV10-2
CASSDGFRWGGQYF
TGCGCCAGCAGTGACGGCTTCAGGTGGGGGGGGCAGTACTTC
>once|-|TRBJ1-5|TRBV7-2
CASSPRGVPRRNQPQHF
TGTGCCAGCAGCCCCCGGGGGGTCCCCCGACGCAATCAGCCCCAGCATTTT
>-|-|TRBJ2-7|TRBV19
CASQAENSYEQYF
TGTGCCAGTCAGGCTGAAAACTCCTACGAGCAGTACTTC
>few|TRBD2|TRBJ2-7|TRBV7-9
CASSLASAGEFSYEQYF
TGTGCCAGCAGCTTAGCTTCAGCGGGGGAGTTCTCCTACGAGCAGTACTTC
>-|TRBD2|TRBJ2-7|TRBV11-2
CASSPNSGSIYEQYF
TGTGCCAGCAGCCCTAATAGCGGGAGTATCTACGAGCAGTACTTC
>-|TRBD1|TRBJ1-5|TRBV19
CASREGAAEVPNQPQHF
TGTGCCAGTAGGGAGGGGGCGGCTGAAGTACCCAATCAGCCCCAGCATTTT
>-|-|TRBJ1-2|TRBV6-2/TRBV6-3
CASSYGPGNYGYTF
TGTGCCAGCAGTTACGGCCCAGGGAACTATGGCTACACCTTC
>once|-|TRBJ2-1|TRBV12-5
CASGLEQANEQFF
TGTGCTAGTGGTTTGGAGCAGGCGAATGAGCAGTTCTTC
>-|TRBD1|TRBJ1-1|TRBV18
CASSPILTGVTEAFF
TGTGCCAGCTCACCGATACTAACAGGGGTCACTGAAGCTTTCTTT
>-|TRBD2|TRBJ2-1|TRBV5-1
CASSLRGFGGGHNEQFF
TGCGCCAGCAGCTTGCGTGGGTTTGGCGGGGGTCACAATGAGCAGTTCTTC
>-|TRBD2|TRBJ2-7|TRBV5-4
CASSSASGRPYEQYF
TGTGCCAGCAGCTCGGCTAGCGGGAGACCCTACGAGCAGTACTTC
>-|TRBD1|TRBJ2-1|TRBV24-1
CATSDPRTGGLNNEQFF
TGTGCCACCAGTGATCCCCGGACAGGGGGCCTTAACAATGAGCAGTTCTTC
>-|-|TRBJ2-7|TRBV28
CASPSSYEQYF
TGTGCCTCACCGAGCTCCTACGAGCAGTACTTC
>-|-|TRBJ2-2|TRBV19
CASVGGRRLLNTGELFF
TGTGCCAGTGTGGGGGGGCGAAGATTGTTGAACACCGGGGAGCTGTTTTTT
>-|-|TRBJ2-5|TRBV10-3
CAIREGVVETQYF
TGTGCCATCAGAGAGGGAGTGGTGGAGACCCAGTACTTC
>-|TRBD2|TRBJ2-5|TRBV9
CASSVTGTSGIQETQYF
TGTGCCAGCAGCGTAACCGGGACTAGCGGGATCCAAGAGACCCAGTACTTC
>-|TRBD1|TRBJ2-5|TRBV19
CASSPGQPGETQYF
TGTGCCAGTAGCCCGGGACAGCCCGGAGAGACCCAGTACTTC
>-|-|TRBJ2-7|TRBV3-1/TRBV3-2
CASSHNNYEQYF
TGTGCCAGCAGCCATAACAACTACGAGCAGTACTTC
>once|-|TRBJ1-4|TRBV5-1
CASSSAPGATNEKLFF
TGCGCCAGCAGCTCAGCACCGGGAGCAACTAATGAAAAACTGTTTTTT
>few|-|TRBJ2-2|TRBV6-5
CASSYSMGDNTGELFF
TGTGCCAGCAGTTACTCGATGGGAGATAACACCGGGGAGCTGTTTTTT
>-|TRBD2|TRBJ2-5|TRBV3-1/TRBV3-2
CASSQTSGGETQYF
TGTGCCAGCAGCCAAACCAGCGGGGGAGAGACCCAGTACTTC
>once|TRBD2|TRBJ2-3|TRBV7-2
CASSLAPGLAGEDTQYF
TGTGCCAGCAGCTTAGCCCCTGGACTAGCGGGAGAAGATACGCAGTATTTT
>-|-|TRBJ2-1|TRBV5-1
CASSLVESSYNEQFF
TGCGCCAGCAGCTTGGTTGAGAGCTCCTACAATGAGCAGTTCTTC
>-|-|TRBJ2-2|TRBV19
CASKRNRNTGELFF
TGTGCCAGTAAGCGAAATAGAAACACCGGGGAGCTGTTTTTT
>-|TRBD1|TRBJ1-1|TRBV18
CASSPTATGVNTEAFF
TGTGCCAGCTCACCAACCGCGACAGGGGTGAACACTGAAGCTTTCTTT
>-|TRBD1|TRBJ1-6|TRBV4-1
CASSQPIGQGRSYNSPLHF
TGCGCCAGCAGCCAACCCATTGGACAGGGGAGATCGTATAATTCACCCCTCCACTTT
>-|TRBD2|TRBJ2-1|TRBV15
CATSGTSGSYNEQFF
TGTGCCACCAGCGGGACTAGCGGCTCCTACAATGAGCAGTTCTTC
>-|TRBD1|TRBJ2-4|TRBV5-6
CASSLRGTGVSDIQYF
TGTGCCAGCAGCTTGAGGGGGACAGGGGTTAGTGACATTCAGTACTTC
>once|TRBD2|TRBJ2-3|TRBV5-1
CASSSRLAGYDTQYF
TGCGCCAGCAGCTCCAGACTAGCGGGATACGATACGCAGTATTTT
>-|-|TRBJ2-3|TRBV13
CASSLTSSTDTQYF
TGTGCCAGCAGCTTAACTAGCAGCACAGATACGCAGTATTTT